The source of this T cell receptor beta chain is a study of T cell responses to AZD1222 COVID-19 vaccine (dated by TCRdb to 2020 to 2022). For the wider study: Because spike-specific TCR depth and breadth did not differ between the two schedules, AZD1222 recipients who got a second dose at roughly 4 weeks were pooled with those who got a second dose at roughly 12 weeks. TCR sequencing was performed for 230 to 250 trial participants, of whom 207 were given two doses of AZD1222 and approximately 25 were given two doses of MenACWY control vaccine. Trial participants were enrolled by age into subgroups of 18-55, 56-69 and 70-plus years, and roughly 150, 30 and 60 TCR-sequenced participants, respectively, were included in these subgroups. Points the paper makes about the study in general: Participants were mostly white British and included more females than males, and it was suggested by the authors that clonal diversity may have been underestimated. After two AZD1222 doses, both the breadth and the depth of spike-specific TCRs were significantly higher than at day 0 and than in MenACWY recipients. The 56-69-year group was small, and its depth increase did not reach significance, likely because of low power. CD4 TCRs associated with the vaccine covered the entire spike protein, and the dominant responses were in regions 160-218 and 743-854. Nearly half of unique spike-specific TCRs reportedly recognized epitopes outside regions mutated in the B.1.351 and B.1.1.7 variants. Only six or seven AZD1222 recipients were SARS-CoV-2 seropositive at baseline, limiting conclusions about previously exposed vaccinees. Because no day 14 peak-response samples were available, the repertoires could be characterized only after the peak T cell response.

The CDR3 regions of human TCRbeta chains were subjected to immunosequencing. The authors' analysis ran thus. TCRs in the repertoires were matched against a reference library of SARS-CoV-2-specific TCRs that had been generated with the MIRA antigen-specificity platform. Breadth was defined as the fraction of unique TCRs that were SARS-CoV-2-associated, and depth was defined as the fraction of total T cells that were SARS-CoV-2-associated. Each spike-specific TCR was assigned to its reactive spike region and to a CD4 or CD8 class using the MIRA data. Log10-transformed breadth and depth values were compared by one-way ANOVA with Sidak's multiple comparisons tests. TCRdb obtained this table from immuneACCESS and retained in-frame rearrangements with V and J assigned. These tables miss some clones; where compared with another copy, unresolved V genes account for less than half of the shortfall, and the remainder is unexplained. From that table come the V and J calls and clone size; the DNA was used to work out D and trimming. This sample lists about 110,000 clones; about 86% were detected once. Of the sample, roughly 3% is held by the ten largest clones.

The germline V gene (reference sequence) specifies LNHDA as CDR1 and SQIVND as CDR2. After removal of 7 bases from V and 3 bases from J, the junction retains 6 bases not matched to a gene. Inclusive of the bounding cysteine and phenylalanine, the CDR3 is 13 residues long. Only the CDR3 DNA stays, 39 bases, in frame from base 1. As for this clone: Its cognate antigen has yet to be identified. No much larger clonotype is one base removed from it; base qualities were not supplied.

This specimen's time point label, per the study, means: baseline before first vaccination. Vaccinee samples were obtained from the UK trials COV001 and COV002, which included a single-blind randomized controlled phase 2/3 trial of AZD1222 (ChAdOx1 nCoV-19) in healthy adults. For TCRbeta chain sequencing, PBMC samples from trial participants were taken at day 0 and at day 28 after the second dose. Material: peripheral blood, obtained on day 0 of AZD1222 vaccination. The TCR sequence derives from an adult in good health. The V and J segments used are TRBV19 and TRBJ2-7; 7 bases in the middle match TRBD1. The DNA is as follows: TGTGCCAGTAAACGCAGGGGGAACTACGAGCAGTACTTC. It specifies CASKRRGNYEQYF.